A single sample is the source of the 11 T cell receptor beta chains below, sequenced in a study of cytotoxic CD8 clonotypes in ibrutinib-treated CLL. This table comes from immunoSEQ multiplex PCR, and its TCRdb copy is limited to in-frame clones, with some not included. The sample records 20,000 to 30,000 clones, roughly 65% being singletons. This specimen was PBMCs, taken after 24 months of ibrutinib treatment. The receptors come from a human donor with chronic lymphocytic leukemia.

The CDR3: CASSQNTGASGLNTEAFF. CDR3 sequence (DNA): TGTGCCAGCAGCCAAAATACAGGGGCCAGCGGTTTGAACACTGAAGCTTTCTTT. V gene TRBV4-2 combines with J gene TRBJ1-1; 7 nucleotides agree with TRBD1. CDR3 length equals 18 residues. V lost 2 bases, J lost 0 bases, and 12 bases stayed unmatched. Germline loops: CDR1 LGHNA, CDR2 YNFKEQ.

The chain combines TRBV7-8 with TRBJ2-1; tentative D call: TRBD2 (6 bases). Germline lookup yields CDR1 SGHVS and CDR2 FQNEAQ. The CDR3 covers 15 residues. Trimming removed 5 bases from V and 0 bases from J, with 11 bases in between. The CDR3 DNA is TGTGCCAGCAGCGCGGGGCCCAGCTCCTACAATGAGCAGTTCTTC. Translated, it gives CASSAGPSSYNEQFF.

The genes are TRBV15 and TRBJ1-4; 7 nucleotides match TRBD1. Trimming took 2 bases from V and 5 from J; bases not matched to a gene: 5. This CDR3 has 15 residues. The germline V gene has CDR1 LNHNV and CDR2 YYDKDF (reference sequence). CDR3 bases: TGTGCCACCAGCAGATCGGGACAGAGGAATGAAAAACTGTTTTTT. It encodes CATSRSGQRNEKLFF.

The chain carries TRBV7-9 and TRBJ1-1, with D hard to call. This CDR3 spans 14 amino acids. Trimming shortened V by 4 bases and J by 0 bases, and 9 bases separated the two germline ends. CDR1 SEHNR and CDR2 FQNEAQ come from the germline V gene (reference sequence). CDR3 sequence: CASSSLGLNTEAFF. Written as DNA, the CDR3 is TGTGCCAGCAGCTCACTAGGACTGAACACTGAAGCTTTCTTT.

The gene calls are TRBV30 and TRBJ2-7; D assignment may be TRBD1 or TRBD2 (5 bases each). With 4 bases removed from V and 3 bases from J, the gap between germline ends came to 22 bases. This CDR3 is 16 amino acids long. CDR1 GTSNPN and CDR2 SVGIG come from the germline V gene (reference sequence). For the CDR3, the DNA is TGTGCCTGGATCTACCCCGGGGCACCAAAGGGCTACGAGCAGTACTTC. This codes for CAWIYPGAPKGYEQYF.

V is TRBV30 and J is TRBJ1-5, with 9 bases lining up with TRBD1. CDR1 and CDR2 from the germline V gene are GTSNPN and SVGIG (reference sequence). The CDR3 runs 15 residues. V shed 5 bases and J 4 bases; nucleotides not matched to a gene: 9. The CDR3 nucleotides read TGTGCCTGGGGGGTGGGACAGGGACCGAATCAGCCCCAGCATTTT. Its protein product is CAWGVGQGPNQPQHF.

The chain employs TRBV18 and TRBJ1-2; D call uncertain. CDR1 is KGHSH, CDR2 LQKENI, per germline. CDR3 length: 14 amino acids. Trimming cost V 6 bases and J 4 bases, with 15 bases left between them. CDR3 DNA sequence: TGTGCCAGCTCGATCTCGCCCGGGGTCTATGGCTACACCTTC. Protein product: CASSISPGVYGYTF.

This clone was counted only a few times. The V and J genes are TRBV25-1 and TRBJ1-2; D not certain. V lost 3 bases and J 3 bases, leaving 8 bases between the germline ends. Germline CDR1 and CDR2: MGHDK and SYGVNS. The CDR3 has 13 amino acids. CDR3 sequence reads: CASSDTTYYGYTF. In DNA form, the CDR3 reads TGTGCCAGCAGTGACACTACCTACTATGGCTACACCTTC.

CDR3 residues: CASSPLAALTDTQYF. The CDR3 DNA reads as TGTGCCAGCAGCCCGTTAGCGGCCCTCACAGATACGCAGTATTTT. The chain has TRBV11-2 and TRBJ2-3; D might be TRBD2 (6 bases). The V and J ends lost 5 bases and 2 bases respectively, with 14 bases between them. Germline V gene data show CDR1 as SGHAT and CDR2 as FQNNGV. This CDR3 is built from 15 residues.

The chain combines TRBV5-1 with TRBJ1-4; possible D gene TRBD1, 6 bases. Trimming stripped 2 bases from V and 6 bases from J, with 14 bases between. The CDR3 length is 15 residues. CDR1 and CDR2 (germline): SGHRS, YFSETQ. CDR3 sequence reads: CASSFGWGADEKLFF. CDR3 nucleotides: TGCGCCAGCAGCTTCGGTTGGGGGGCGGATGAAAAACTGTTTTTT.

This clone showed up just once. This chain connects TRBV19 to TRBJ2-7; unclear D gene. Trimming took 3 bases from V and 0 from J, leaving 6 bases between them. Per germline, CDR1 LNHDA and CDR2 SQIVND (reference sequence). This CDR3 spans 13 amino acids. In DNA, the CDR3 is TGTGCCAGTAGTATCACTCTCTCCTACGAGCAGTACTTC. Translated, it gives CASSITLSYEQYF.